This TCR beta chain was retrieved from a study of T cell responses to AZD1222 COVID-19 vaccine. Study observations and caveats: Donors were mostly white British, more females; clonal diversity possibly underestimated. After two AZD1222 doses, spike-specific TCR breadth and depth rose versus day 0.

Germline V gene lookup returns CDR1 SQVTM and CDR2 ANQGSEA. The CDR3 runs 13 residues. The J segment lost 4 bases and the V segment lost 7 bases, leaving 7 bases of the junction unmatched. The data were produced by immunoSEQ multiplex PCR, yet TCRdb's version contains in-frame clones alone and is incomplete. In the table there are about 84,000 clones, roughly nine tenths of which are singletons. As to this clone: Its target is unknown.

The receptor was derived from an adult who received the AZD1222 COVID-19 vaccine. The source material was peripheral blood, sampled 28 days after the second AZD1222 dose. This chain links TRBV29-1 with TRBJ1-1, with TRBD1 identical over 9 bases. CDR3 nucleotide sequence: TGCAGCGCTAGACAGGGGGTAGGCACTGAAGCTTTCTTT. Translated: CSARQGVGTEAFF.